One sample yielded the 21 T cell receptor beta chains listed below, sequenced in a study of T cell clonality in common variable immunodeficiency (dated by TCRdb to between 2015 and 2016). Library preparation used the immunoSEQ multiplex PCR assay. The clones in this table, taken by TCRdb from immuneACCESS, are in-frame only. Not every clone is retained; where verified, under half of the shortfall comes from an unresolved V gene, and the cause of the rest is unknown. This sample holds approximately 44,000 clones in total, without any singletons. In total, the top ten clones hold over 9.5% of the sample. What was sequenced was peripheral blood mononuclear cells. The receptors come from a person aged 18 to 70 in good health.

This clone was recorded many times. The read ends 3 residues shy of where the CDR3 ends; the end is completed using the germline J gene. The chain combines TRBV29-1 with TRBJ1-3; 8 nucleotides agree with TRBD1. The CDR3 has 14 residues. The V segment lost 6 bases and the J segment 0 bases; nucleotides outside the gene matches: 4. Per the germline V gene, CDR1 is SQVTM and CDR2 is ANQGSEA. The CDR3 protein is CSVRQGISGNTIYF. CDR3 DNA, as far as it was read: TGCAGCGTCCGACAGGGGATCTCTGGAAACACC.

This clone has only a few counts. The chain's CDR3 is CASSLLETDTQYF. The DNA read from the CDR3 is TGTGCCAGCAGTTTACTAGAAACAGATACG. The chain has TRBV13 and TRBJ2-3; weak D call: TRBD2 (5 bases). The CDR3 extends 3 residues past the end of the read, so its final part is completed from the germline J gene. The CDR3 contains 13 residues. Germline V gives CDR1 PRHDT, CDR2 FYEKMQ (reference sequence). V was trimmed by 6 bases and J by 3 bases, leaving 10 bases between them.

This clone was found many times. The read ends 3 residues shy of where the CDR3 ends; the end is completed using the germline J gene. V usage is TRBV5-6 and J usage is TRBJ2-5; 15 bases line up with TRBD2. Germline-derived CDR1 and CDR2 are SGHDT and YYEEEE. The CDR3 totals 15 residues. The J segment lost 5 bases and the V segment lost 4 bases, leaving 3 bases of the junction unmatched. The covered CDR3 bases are TGTGCCAGCAGCCTGGGACTAGCGGGGGGTGAGACC. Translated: CASSLGLAGGET. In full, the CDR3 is CASSLGLAGGETQYF.

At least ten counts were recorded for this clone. CDR3 DNA (partial): TGTGCCAGCAGTGAAGAGGCAGGGGCCTACGAG. Translating it yields CASSEEAGAYE. In full, the CDR3 reads CASSEEAGAYEQYF. The chain employs TRBV6-1 and TRBJ2-7; D may be TRBD1 (6 bases). With the read ending 3 residues before the CDR3 end, the germline J gene is used to fill in that end. The germline gives CDR1 MNHNS, CDR2 SASEGT. V was cut by 1 base and J by 2 bases, with 9 bases left in between. This CDR3 contains 14 residues.

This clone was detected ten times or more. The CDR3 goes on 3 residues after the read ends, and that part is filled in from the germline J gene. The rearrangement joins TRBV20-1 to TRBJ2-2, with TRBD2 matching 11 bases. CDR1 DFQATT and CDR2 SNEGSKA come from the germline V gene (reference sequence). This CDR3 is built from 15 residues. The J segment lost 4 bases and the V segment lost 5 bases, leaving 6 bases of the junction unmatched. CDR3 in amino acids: CSAGSGGAVTGELFF. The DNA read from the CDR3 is TGCAGTGCTGGTAGCGGGGGGGCGGTCACCGGGGAG.

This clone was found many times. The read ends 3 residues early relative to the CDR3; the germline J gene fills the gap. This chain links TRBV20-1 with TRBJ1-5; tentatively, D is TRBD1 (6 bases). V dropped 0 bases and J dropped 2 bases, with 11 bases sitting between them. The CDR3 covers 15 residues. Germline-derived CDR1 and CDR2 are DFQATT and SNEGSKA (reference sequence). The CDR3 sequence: CSARDPRQGNQPQHF. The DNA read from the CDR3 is TGCAGTGCTAGAGATCCCCGACAGGGCAATCAGCCC.

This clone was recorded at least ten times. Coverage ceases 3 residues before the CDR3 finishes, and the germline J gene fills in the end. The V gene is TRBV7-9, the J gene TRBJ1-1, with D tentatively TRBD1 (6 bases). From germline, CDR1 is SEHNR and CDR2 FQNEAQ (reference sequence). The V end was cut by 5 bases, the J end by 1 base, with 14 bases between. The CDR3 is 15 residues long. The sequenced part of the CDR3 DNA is TGTGCCAGCAGCCCCGAGGACAGAGCGAACACTGAA. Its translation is CASSPEDRANTE. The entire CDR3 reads CASSPEDRANTEAFF.

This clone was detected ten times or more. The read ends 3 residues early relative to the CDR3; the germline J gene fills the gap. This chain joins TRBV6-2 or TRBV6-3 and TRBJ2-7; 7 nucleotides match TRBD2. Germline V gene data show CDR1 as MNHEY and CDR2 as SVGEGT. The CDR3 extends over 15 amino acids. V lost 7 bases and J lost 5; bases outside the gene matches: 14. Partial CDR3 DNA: TGTGCCAGCATCTACCCGGGGGAGGGTTACCACGAG. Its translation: CASIYPGEGYHE. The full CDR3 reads CASIYPGEGYHEQYF.

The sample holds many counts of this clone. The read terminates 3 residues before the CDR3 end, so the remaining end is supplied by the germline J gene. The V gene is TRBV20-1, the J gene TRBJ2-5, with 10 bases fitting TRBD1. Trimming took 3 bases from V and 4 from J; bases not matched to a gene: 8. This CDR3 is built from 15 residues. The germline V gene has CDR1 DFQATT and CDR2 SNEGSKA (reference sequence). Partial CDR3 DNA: TGCAGTGCTAGCGCCGGGACAGGGGATGCAGAGACC. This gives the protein CSASAGTGDAET. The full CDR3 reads CSASAGTGDAETQYF.

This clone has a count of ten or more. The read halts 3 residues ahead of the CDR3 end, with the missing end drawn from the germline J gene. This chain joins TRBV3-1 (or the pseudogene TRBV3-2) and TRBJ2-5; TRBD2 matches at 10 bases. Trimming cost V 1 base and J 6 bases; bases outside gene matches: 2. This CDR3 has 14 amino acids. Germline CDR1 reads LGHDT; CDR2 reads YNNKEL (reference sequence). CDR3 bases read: TGTGCCAGCAGCCAAGCTAGCGGGGGAAAGACC. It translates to CASSQASGGKT. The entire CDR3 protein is CASSQASGGKTQYF.

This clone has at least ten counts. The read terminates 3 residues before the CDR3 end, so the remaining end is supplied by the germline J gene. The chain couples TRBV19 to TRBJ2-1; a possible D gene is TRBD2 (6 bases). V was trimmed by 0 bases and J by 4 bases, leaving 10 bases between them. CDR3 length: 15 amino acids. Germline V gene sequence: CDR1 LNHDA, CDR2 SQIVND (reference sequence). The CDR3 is CASSIDSGGYNEQFF. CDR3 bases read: TGTGCCAGTAGTATAGATAGTGGGGGGTACAATGAG.

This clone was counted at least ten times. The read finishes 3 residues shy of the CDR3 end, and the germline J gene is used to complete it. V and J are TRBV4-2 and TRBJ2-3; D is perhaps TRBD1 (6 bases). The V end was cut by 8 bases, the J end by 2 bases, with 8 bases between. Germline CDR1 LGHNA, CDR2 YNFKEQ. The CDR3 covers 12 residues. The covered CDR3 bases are TGTGCCAGCTGGGGGCCCACAGATACG. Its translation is CASWGPTDT. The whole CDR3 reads CASWGPTDTQYF.

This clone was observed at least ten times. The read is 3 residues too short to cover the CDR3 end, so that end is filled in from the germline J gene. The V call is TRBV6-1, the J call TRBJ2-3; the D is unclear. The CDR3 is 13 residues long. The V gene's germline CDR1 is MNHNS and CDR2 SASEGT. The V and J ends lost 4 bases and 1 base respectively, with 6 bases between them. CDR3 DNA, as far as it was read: TGTGCCAGCAGTGTCTTTGGCACAGATACG. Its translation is CASSVFGTDT. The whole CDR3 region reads CASSVFGTDTQYF.

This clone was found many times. Here the CDR3 reads CASSADRQDYGYTF. The covered CDR3 bases are TGTGCCAGCTCAGCGGACAGGCAGGACTATGGC. The rearrangement links TRBV18 to TRBJ1-2; 7 bases fit TRBD1. The CDR3 is cut off 3 residues early in the read; its end comes from the germline J gene. The trim removed 5 bases at V and 3 bases at J, leaving 6 bases unmatched. From germline, CDR1 is KGHSH and CDR2 LQKENI. The CDR3 loop spans 14 amino acids.

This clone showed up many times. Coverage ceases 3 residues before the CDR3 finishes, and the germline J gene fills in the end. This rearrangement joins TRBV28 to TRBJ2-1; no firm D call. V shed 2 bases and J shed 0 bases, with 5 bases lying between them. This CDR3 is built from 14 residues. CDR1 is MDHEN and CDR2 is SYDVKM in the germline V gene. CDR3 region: CASSLLGSYNEQFF. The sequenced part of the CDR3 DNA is TGTGCCAGCAGTTTACTAGGCTCCTACAATGAG.

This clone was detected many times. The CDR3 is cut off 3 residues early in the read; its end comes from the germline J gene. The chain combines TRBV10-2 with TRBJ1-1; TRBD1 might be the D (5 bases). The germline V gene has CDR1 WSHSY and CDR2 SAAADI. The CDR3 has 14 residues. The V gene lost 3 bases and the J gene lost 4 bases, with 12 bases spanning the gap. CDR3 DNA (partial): TGCGCCAGCAGTGAATGGGGCAGAAGCACTGAA. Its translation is CASSEWGRSTE. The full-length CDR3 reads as CASSEWGRSTEAFF.

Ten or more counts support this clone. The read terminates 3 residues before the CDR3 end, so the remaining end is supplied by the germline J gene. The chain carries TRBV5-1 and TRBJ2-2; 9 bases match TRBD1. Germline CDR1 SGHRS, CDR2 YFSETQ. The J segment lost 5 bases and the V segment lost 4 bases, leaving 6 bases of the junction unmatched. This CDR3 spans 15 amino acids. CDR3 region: CASSARQGGTGELFF. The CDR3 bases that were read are TGCGCCAGCAGCGCCCGACAGGGGGGTACCGGGGAG.

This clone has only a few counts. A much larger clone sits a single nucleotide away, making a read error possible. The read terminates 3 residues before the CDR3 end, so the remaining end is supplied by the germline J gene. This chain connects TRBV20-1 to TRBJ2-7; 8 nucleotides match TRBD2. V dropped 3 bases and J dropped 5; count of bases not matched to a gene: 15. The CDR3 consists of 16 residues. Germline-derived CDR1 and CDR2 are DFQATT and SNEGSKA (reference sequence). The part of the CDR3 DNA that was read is TGCAGTGCTAGGGGGCTGGGCGGGGGGCCAATAGACGAG. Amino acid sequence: CSARGLGGGPIDE. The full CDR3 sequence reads CSARGLGGGPIDEQYF.

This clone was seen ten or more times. CDR3 loop: CASSQTRGDTQYF. The DNA read from the CDR3 is TGTGCCAGCAGCCAAACACGGGGAGATACG. The V gene is TRBV7-6, the J gene TRBJ2-3; D possibly corresponds to TRBD2 (5 bases). The CDR3 end lies 3 residues beyond the end of the read and is filled in from the germline J gene. Germline V gene lookup returns CDR1 SGHVS and CDR2 FNYEAQ. The ends were cut back, 5 bases at V and 5 bases at J, with 11 bases in the middle. The CDR3 runs to 13 residues.

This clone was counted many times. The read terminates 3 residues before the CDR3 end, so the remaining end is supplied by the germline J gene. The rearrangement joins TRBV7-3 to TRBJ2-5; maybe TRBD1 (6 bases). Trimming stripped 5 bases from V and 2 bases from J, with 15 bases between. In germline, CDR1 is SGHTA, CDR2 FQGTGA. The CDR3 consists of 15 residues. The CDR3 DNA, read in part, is TGTGCCAGCAGCCGCGGGTGGGGACAACAAGAGACC. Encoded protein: CASSRGWGQQET. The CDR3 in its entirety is CASSRGWGQQETQYF.

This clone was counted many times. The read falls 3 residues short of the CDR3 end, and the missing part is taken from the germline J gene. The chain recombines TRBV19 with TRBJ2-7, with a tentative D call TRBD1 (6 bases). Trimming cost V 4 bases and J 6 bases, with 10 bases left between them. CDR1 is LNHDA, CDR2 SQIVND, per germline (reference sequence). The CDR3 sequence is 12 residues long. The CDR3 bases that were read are TGTGCCAGTAGTAGCCAGGGGACCGAG. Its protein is CASSSQGTE. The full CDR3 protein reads CASSSQGTEQYF.